The entry below gives a single T cell receptor (beta chain) sequence along with its context. The data were obtained in a study of blood T cell repertoires in COVID-19. After removal of 2 bases from V and 1 base from J, the junction contained 12 bases not matched to a gene. There are 19 residues in the CDR3. In germline, CDR1 is LGHDT, CDR2 YNNKEL (reference sequence). The method was immunoSEQ multiplex PCR; TCRdb's version includes in-frame clones alone and lacks a portion of them. The sample lists about 380,000 clones; about 90% were seen once. Researchers sorted participants into cohorts using their self-reported clinical history.

Sequenced sample: PBMCs or T cells enriched from blood (not recorded which). This receptor was identified in a woman in her 30s who had recovered from COVID-19. This sequence joins TRBV3-1 (or the pseudogene TRBV3-2) and TRBJ2-3; TRBD2 agrees at 10 bases. In DNA, the CDR3 is TGTGCCAGCAGCCAACCCGGGACTAGCGACACGAGAGGCACAGATACGCAGTATTTT. This gives the protein CASSQPGTSDTRGTDTQYF.